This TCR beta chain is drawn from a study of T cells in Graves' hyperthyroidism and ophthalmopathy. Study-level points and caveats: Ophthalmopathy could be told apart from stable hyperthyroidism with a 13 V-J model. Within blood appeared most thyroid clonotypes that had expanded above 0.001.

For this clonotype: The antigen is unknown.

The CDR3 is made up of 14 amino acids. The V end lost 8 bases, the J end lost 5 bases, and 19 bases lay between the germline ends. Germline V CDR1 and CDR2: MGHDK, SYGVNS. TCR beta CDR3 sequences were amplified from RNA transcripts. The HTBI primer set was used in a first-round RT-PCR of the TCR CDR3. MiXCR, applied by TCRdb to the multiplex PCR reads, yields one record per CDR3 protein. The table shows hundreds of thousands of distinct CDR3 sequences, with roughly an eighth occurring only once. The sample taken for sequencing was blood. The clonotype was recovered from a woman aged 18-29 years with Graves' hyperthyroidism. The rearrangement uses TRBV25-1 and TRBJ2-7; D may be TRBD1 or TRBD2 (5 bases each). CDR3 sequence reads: CASASGTILDEQYF. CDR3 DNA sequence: TGTGCCAGCGCATCCGGGACCATACTGGACGAGCAGTACTTC.